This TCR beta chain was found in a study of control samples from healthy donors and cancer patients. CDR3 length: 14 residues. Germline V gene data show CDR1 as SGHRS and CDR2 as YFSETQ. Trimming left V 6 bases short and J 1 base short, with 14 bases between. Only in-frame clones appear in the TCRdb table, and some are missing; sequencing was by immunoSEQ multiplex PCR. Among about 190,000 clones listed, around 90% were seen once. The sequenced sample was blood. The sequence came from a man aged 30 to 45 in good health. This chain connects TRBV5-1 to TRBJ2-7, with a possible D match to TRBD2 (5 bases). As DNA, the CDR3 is TGCGCCAGCACCCCAACCCCGGGGTCCTACGAGCAGTACTTC. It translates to CASTPTPGSYEQYF.